Below, 32 T cell receptor beta chains from the same sample are listed, as sequenced in a study of blood T cell repertoires in COVID-19. Data came from immunoSEQ multiplex PCR; TCRdb stores just in-frame clones and leaves some out. Among fewer than 400,000 clones, roughly 86% were seen once, and the ten largest hold about 8.9%. Sequencing was performed on PBMCs or T cells enriched from blood (not recorded which). The receptors here all came from a woman under 30 who had recovered from COVID-19.

The chain couples TRBV7-2 to TRBJ1-6, with D perhaps matching TRBD1 (6 bases). Germline values: CDR1 SGHTA, CDR2 FQGNSA. The CDR3 totals 16 residues. The V and J ends lost 3 bases and 6 bases respectively, with 15 bases between them. The CDR3, as DNA: TGTGCCAGCAGCTTCCTACTTGGACAGCTTAATTCACCCCTCCACTTT. Translation gives CASSFLLGQLNSPLHF.

CDR3 in amino acids: CAWSVGADTEAFF. CDR3 nucleotides: TGTGCCTGGAGTGTAGGGGCAGACACTGAAGCTTTCTTT. The genes are TRBV30 and TRBJ1-1, with a possible D match to TRBD1 (5 bases). With 0 bases removed from V and 3 bases from J, the gap between germline ends came to 8 bases. The CDR3 sequence is 13 residues long. CDR1 and CDR2 from the germline V gene are GTSNPN and SVGIG (reference sequence).

This chain connects TRBV19 to TRBJ1-5; TRBD1 matches 7 bases. Germline V gives CDR1 LNHDA, CDR2 SQIVND (reference sequence). V trimming: 5 bases; J trimming: 1 base; junction bases outside the gene matches: 8. The CDR3 runs to 16 residues. The CDR3 nucleotides are TGTGCCAGTAGTCGAAAGACAGGGAGGAGCAATCAGCCCCAGCATTTT. Translated, it gives CASSRKTGRSNQPQHF.

V and J are TRBV19 and TRBJ1-6; 7 bases match TRBD1. V lost 3 bases and J lost 8; bases outside the gene matches: 4. The CDR3 extends over 14 amino acids. The germline gives CDR1 LNHDA, CDR2 SQIVND (reference sequence). The chain's CDR3 is CASSIRTGYSPLHF. CDR3 bases: TGTGCCAGTAGTATTAGGACAGGCTATTCACCCCTCCACTTT.

The rearrangement joins TRBV21-1 to TRBJ2-2; TRBD1, the D gene given by the table, was not confirmed from the DNA. TRBV21-1 is a pseudogene locus. The CDR3 covers 15 residues. CDR3 in DNA: TGTGCCAGCCGGGACAGGACTCACAACACCGGGGAGCTGTTTTTT. Its translation is CASRDRTHNTGELFF.

V and J are TRBV15 and TRBJ2-1, with 10 bases lining up with TRBD1. The germline V gene encodes CDR1 LNHNV and CDR2 YYDKDF (reference sequence). V was clipped by 3 bases and J by 7 bases; unmatched bases: 3. The CDR3 totals 14 residues. CDR3 in amino acids: CATSRGQGINEQFF. CDR3 nucleotides: TGTGCCACCAGCAGGGGACAGGGGATAAATGAGCAGTTCTTC.

This sequence joins TRBV7-2 and TRBJ2-1, with D tentatively TRBD2 (5 bases). Germline CDR1 and CDR2: SGHTA and FQGNSA. The V and J ends lost 5 bases and 5 bases respectively, with 16 bases between them. This CDR3 is 15 amino acids long. CDR3 bases: TGTGCCAGCAGCCCCCGTGGGGAGCAGCACAATGAGCAGTTCTTC. Protein: CASSPRGEQHNEQFF.

The gene calls are TRBV24-1 and TRBJ2-1; TRBD2 agrees at 7 bases. The ends lost 1 base at V and 1 base at J; junction bases unmatched: 3. The CDR3 runs to 16 residues. Germline CDR1 reads KGHDR; CDR2 reads SFDVKD. CDR3 residues: CATSDFGGRSYNEQFF. The CDR3 DNA reads TGTGCCACCAGTGATTTCGGCGGGAGATCCTACAATGAGCAGTTCTTC.

The rearrangement uses TRBV4-1 and TRBJ1-1; a possible D gene is TRBD1 (6 bases). The V gene lost 1 base and the J gene lost 0 bases, with 15 bases spanning the gap. Looked up from germline, CDR1 is MGHRA and CDR2 is YSYEKL. The CDR3 has 17 residues. The CDR3 here is CASSQGAGASMNTEAFF. Written as DNA, the CDR3 is TGCGCCAGCAGCCAAGGTGCAGGGGCCTCTATGAACACTGAAGCTTTCTTT.

The genes are TRBV7-9 and TRBJ2-3; D is ambiguous. The CDR3 totals 12 residues. Germline CDR1 and CDR2: SEHNR and FQNEAQ (reference sequence). V shed 5 bases and J shed 10 bases, with 13 bases lying between them. The CDR3 DNA reads TGTGCCAGCAGCATCAGTTCCGAATCGCAGTATTTT. The encoded protein is CASSISSESQYF.

The rearrangement joins TRBV7-8 to TRBJ1-2, with D maybe TRBD1 (5 bases). V was clipped by 5 bases and J by 6 bases, with 13 bases between them. The CDR3 totals 13 residues. Per the germline V gene, CDR1 is SGHVS and CDR2 is FQNEAQ. CDR3 loop: CASSTQGIHGYTF. Here the CDR3 DNA reads TGTGCCAGCAGCACCCAGGGTATACATGGCTACACCTTC.

The rearrangement joins TRBV5-6 to TRBJ1-6; tentatively, D is TRBD1 (5 bases). The CDR3 is 16 amino acids. V lost 0 bases and J 6 bases, leaving 13 bases between the germline ends. Germline values: CDR1 SGHDT, CDR2 YYEEEE. CDR3 loop: CASSLVTGGSNSPLHF. The CDR3 DNA follows: TGTGCCAGCAGCTTGGTAACGGGGGGAAGTAATTCACCCCTCCACTTT.

V is TRBV28 and J is TRBJ2-7, with TRBD1 as a possible D gene (5 bases). CDR1 and CDR2 (germline): MDHEN, SYDVKM. This CDR3 comprises 14 residues. The V end was cut by 7 bases, the J end by 5 bases, with 18 bases between. This chain's CDR3 is CASIISRELNEQYF. In nucleotides, the CDR3 is TGTGCCAGCATTATATCCAGGGAACTGAACGAGCAGTACTTC.

The chain joins TRBV5-1 to TRBJ2-3; TRBD2 agrees at 7 bases. The CDR3 contains 18 residues. Germline loops: CDR1 SGHRS, CDR2 YFSETQ. With 0 bases clipped from V and 0 bases from J, the junction kept 10 bases outside the gene matches. CDR3 sequence reads: CASSLDQRGALSTDTQYF. The CDR3 bases are TGCGCCAGCAGCTTGGATCAGCGGGGAGCCTTAAGCACAGATACGCAGTATTTT.

The rearrangement joins TRBV19 to TRBJ2-1; perhaps TRBD1 as D (5 bases). Trimming stripped 2 bases from V and 2 bases from J, with 13 bases between. There are 16 residues in the CDR3. In germline, CDR1 is LNHDA, CDR2 SQIVND (reference sequence). The chain's CDR3 is CASSINAGLTYNEQFF. CDR3 coding DNA: TGTGCCAGTAGTATAAATGCAGGGTTGACCTACAATGAGCAGTTCTTC.

This clone was recorded once. The chain has TRBV3-1 (or the pseudogene TRBV3-2) and TRBJ2-3; 9 bases agree with TRBD2. Per the germline V gene, CDR1 is LGHDT and CDR2 is YNNKEL (reference sequence). This CDR3 has 17 amino acids. V lost 2 bases and J lost 2; bases outside the gene matches: 8. CDR3 coding DNA: TGTGCCAGCAGCCAAAAGATAATAGCGGGGGACACAGATACGCAGTATTTT. The encoded protein is CASSQKIIAGDTDTQYF.

The chain is built from TRBV19 and TRBJ1-4, with D hard to call. Trimming removed 2 bases from V and 10 bases from J, with 14 bases in between. Germline-derived CDR1 and CDR2 are LNHDA and SQIVND (reference sequence). The length of the CDR3 is 14 residues. CDR3: CASSIPSPPGKLFF. The CDR3 DNA sequence: TGTGCCAGTAGTATACCCTCGCCCCCGGGAAAACTGTTTTTT.

The gene calls are TRBV9 and TRBJ2-7; 10 nucleotides line up with TRBD2. The CDR3 spans 15 residues. CDR1 is SGDLS and CDR2 is YYNGEE in the germline V gene. With V trimmed by 1 base and J by 4 bases, 5 bases remained unmatched. CDR3 protein: CASSVWSSGRYEQYF. In nucleotides, the CDR3 is TGTGCCAGCAGCGTATGGTCTAGCGGGAGATACGAGCAGTACTTC.

This clone turned up a few times. The chain is built from TRBV7-9 and TRBJ1-1; 11 bases agree with TRBD1. Trimming took 5 bases from V and 5 from J; bases not matched to a gene: 7. The CDR3 totals 15 residues. Germline-derived CDR1 and CDR2 are SEHNR and FQNEAQ (reference sequence). CDR3 coding DNA: TGTGCCAGCAGCCCAAGGACAGGGGGCAGGACTGAAGCTTTCTTT. It is translated as CASSPRTGGRTEAFF.

This clone has only one observation. The V gene is TRBV28, the J gene TRBJ1-1; a weak D match, TRBD1 (6 bases). Germline loops: CDR1 MDHEN, CDR2 SYDVKM. CDR3 length: 13 residues. Trimming pared 7 bases from V and 10 bases from J, leaving 19 bases between. This CDR3 reads CASTRGRVSSAFF. CDR3 bases: TGTGCCAGCACAAGGGGGAGGGTTTCATCAGCTTTCTTT.

The chain employs TRBV19 and TRBJ1-3, with 8 positions matching TRBD1. The J segment lost 1 base and the V segment lost 6 bases, leaving 5 bases of the junction unmatched. The germline gives CDR1 LNHDA, CDR2 SQIVND (reference sequence). This CDR3 comprises 15 residues. Here the CDR3 reads CASSTDRESGNTIYF. DNA for the CDR3: TGTGCCAGTAGCACGGACAGGGAATCTGGAAACACCATATATTTT.

V usage is TRBV12-3 or TRBV12-4 and J usage is TRBJ1-1, with 8 nucleotides matching TRBD1. The trim removed 2 bases at V and 10 bases at J, leaving 6 bases unmatched. The CDR3 spans 13 residues. The CDR3 DNA reads as TGTGCCAGCAGTTTACAGTCAGGGGGCGCAGCTTTCTTT. It encodes CASSLQSGGAAFF.

The chain carries TRBV4-1 and TRBJ1-2; 8 nucleotides agree with TRBD1. With V trimmed by 3 bases and J by 5 bases, 8 bases remained unmatched. This CDR3 contains 15 residues. Germline CDR1 and CDR2: MGHRA and YSYEKL. The CDR3 here is CASSHDRGSSYGYTF. DNA of the CDR3: TGCGCCAGCAGCCACGACAGGGGATCTTCTTATGGCTACACCTTC.

The chain couples TRBV6-2 or TRBV6-3 to TRBJ1-4; 7 positions match TRBD1. The CDR3 is made up of 15 amino acids. The V segment lost 4 bases and the J segment 5 bases; nucleotides outside the gene matches: 7. Germline CDR1 MNHEY, CDR2 SVGEGT. The DNA for the CDR3 is TGTGCCAGCAGTTCCAGACAGGGAGCGAATGAAAAACTGTTTTTT. It yields the protein CASSSRQGANEKLFF.

The gene calls are TRBV9 and TRBJ2-1; 8 bases line up with TRBD2. The CDR3 extends over 16 amino acids. In germline, CDR1 is SGDLS, CDR2 YYNGEE. V gave up 0 bases and J gave up 6 bases; unmatched junction bases: 8. This chain's CDR3 is CASSVGVAGWPNEQFF. CDR3 DNA: TGTGCCAGCAGCGTAGGGGTAGCGGGATGGCCCAATGAGCAGTTCTTC.

The chain couples TRBV2 to TRBJ1-1; D is ambiguous. V was pared by 2 bases and J by 2 bases, with 3 bases between. The germline CDR1 and CDR2 sequences are SNHLY and FYNNEI. The CDR3 extends over 12 amino acids. CDR3: CASSEHNTEAFF. CDR3 in DNA: TGTGCCAGCAGTGAACATAACACTGAAGCTTTCTTT.

This chain connects TRBV7-9 to TRBJ2-1, with 14 bases matching TRBD2. V lost 4 bases, J lost 7 bases, and 3 bases stayed unmatched. Germline CDR1 and CDR2: SEHNR and FQNEAQ (reference sequence). The CDR3 extends over 15 amino acids. CDR3 sequence: CASSSGLAGVNEQFF. The CDR3 DNA follows: TGTGCCAGCAGCTCGGGACTAGCGGGAGTTAATGAGCAGTTCTTC.

The chain uses TRBV6-2 or TRBV6-3 and TRBJ1-2; D call uncertain. V lost 0 bases, J lost 8 bases, and 16 bases lay in between. The CDR3 extends over 15 amino acids. Per the germline V gene, CDR1 is MNHEY and CDR2 is SVGEGT. The CDR3 DNA sequence: TGTGCCAGCAGTTACTCGGGCCGACCTTATGCAGGCTACACCTTC. It encodes CASSYSGRPYAGYTF.

This sequence joins TRBV28 and TRBJ1-5; D remains unclear. The V gene's germline CDR1 is MDHEN and CDR2 SYDVKM. Deletions cut 4 bases from V and 9 bases from J, with 10 bases between. The CDR3 sequence is 12 residues long. This chain's CDR3 is CASSYYDRPQHF. The DNA of the CDR3 is TGTGCCAGCAGTTACTATGATCGGCCCCAGCATTTT.

This rearrangement joins TRBV12-3 or TRBV12-4 to TRBJ1-5; D possibly corresponds to TRBD1 (5 bases). Trimming took off 5 bases at V and 2 bases at J, with 7 bases between the two ends. The CDR3 extends over 13 amino acids. This chain's CDR3 is CASSQGGNQPQHF. The CDR3 bases are TGTGCCAGCAGTCAGGGTGGCAATCAGCCCCAGCATTTT.

V and J are TRBV4-3 and TRBJ2-1, with TRBD1 as a possible D gene (5 bases). The ends were cut back, 4 bases at V and 3 bases at J, with 22 bases in the middle. The CDR3 contains 18 residues. Germline-derived CDR1 and CDR2 are LGHNA and YSLEER. The CDR3 region is CASSPSGKRVTNYNEQFF. The DNA for the CDR3 is TGCGCCAGCAGCCCCTCAGGGAAGCGAGTCACTAACTACAATGAGCAGTTCTTC.

This clone was seen only a few times. The J gene is TRBJ2-6, the V gene TRBV7-8; 10 nucleotides align to TRBD1. CDR1 SGHVS and CDR2 FQNEAQ come from the germline V gene. The V segment lost 7 bases and the J segment 2 bases; nucleotides outside the gene matches: 8. The CDR3 contains 17 residues. The CDR3 here is CASTIEGQGTGANVLTF. As DNA, the CDR3 is TGTGCCAGCACCATTGAGGGACAGGGGACTGGGGCCAACGTCCTGACTTTC.